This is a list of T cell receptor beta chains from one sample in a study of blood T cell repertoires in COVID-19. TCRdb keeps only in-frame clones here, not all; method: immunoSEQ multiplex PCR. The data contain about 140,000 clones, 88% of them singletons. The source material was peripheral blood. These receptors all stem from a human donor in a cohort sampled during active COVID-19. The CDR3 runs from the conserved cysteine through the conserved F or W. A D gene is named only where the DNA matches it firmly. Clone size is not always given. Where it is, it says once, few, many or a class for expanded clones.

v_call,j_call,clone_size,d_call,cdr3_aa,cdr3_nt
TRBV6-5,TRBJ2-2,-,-,CASSYRSDGQGELFF,TGTGCCAGCAGTTACCGCTCTGACGGACAAGGGGAGCTGTTTTTT
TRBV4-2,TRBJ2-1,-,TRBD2,CASSQEGGTYNEQFF,TGTGCCAGCAGCCAAGAGGGGGGGACCTACAATGAGCAGTTCTTC
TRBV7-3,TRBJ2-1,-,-,CASSLNGGLSYNEQFF,TGTGCCAGCAGCTTGAATGGGGGCCTGTCCTACAATGAGCAGTTCTTC
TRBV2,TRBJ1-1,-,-,CAIRGRRTEAFF,TGTGCCATCCGAGGCAGACGGACTGAAGCTTTCTTT
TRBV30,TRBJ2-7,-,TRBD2,CAWSDERGGLDEQYF,TGTGCCTGGAGTGATGAGCGGGGGGGGTTGGACGAGCAGTACTTC
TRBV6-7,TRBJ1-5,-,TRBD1,CASSYSGQGEERDQPQHF,TGTGCCAGCAGTTACTCAGGACAGGGAGAGGAAAGGGATCAGCCCCAGCATTTT
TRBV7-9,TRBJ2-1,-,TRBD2,CASSLALGTSGNNEQFF,TGTGCCAGCAGCTTAGCGCTCGGGACTAGCGGTAACAATGAGCAGTTCTTC
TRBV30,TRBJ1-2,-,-,CAWRLGGGGYTF,TGTGCCTGGAGGCTAGGTGGGGGGGGCTACACCTTC
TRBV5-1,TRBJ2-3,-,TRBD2,CASSFQAGGRDTQYF,TGCGCCAGCAGCTTCCAAGCGGGGGGGAGAGATACGCAGTATTTT
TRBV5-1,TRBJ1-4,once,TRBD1,CASSFGGTGHATNEKLFF,TGCGCCAGCAGCTTTGGGGGGACAGGGCATGCAACTAATGAAAAACTGTTTTTT
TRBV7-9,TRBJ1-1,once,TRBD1,CASSSGQGGNTEAFF,TGTGCCAGCAGCTCGGGACAGGGAGGGAACACTGAAGCTTTCTTT
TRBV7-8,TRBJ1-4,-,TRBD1,CASSSMGQQNEKLFF,TGTGCCAGCAGTTCAATGGGACAGCAAAATGAAAAACTGTTTTTT
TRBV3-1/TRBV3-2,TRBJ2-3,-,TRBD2,CASSQVLLAGRTDTQYF,TGTGCCAGCAGCCAAGTCTTACTAGCGGGCCGCACAGATACGCAGTATTTT
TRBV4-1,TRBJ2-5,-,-,CASSHLSGGYQETQYF,TGCGCCAGCAGCCACCTTTCAGGGGGGTACCAAGAGACCCAGTACTTC
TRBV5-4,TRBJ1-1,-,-,CASSVRDTEAFF,TGTGCCAGCAGCGTCCGGGACACTGAAGCTTTCTTT
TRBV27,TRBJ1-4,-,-,CASSFLDRLGNEKLFF,TGTGCCAGCAGTTTCCTCGACAGGCTTGGTAATGAAAAACTGTTTTTT
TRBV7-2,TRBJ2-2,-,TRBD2,CASSSPSGAIFTGELFF,TGTGCCAGCAGCTCCCCTAGCGGGGCTATATTTACCGGGGAGCTGTTTTTT
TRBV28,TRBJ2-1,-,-,CASSSLAESSYNEQFF,TGTGCCAGCAGTTCCTTAGCGGAAAGCTCCTACAATGAGCAGTTCTTC
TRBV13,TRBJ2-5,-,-,CASSSKWDIAKGTQYF,TGTGCCAGCAGCTCCAAATGGGACATCGCGAAGGGGACCCAGTACTTC
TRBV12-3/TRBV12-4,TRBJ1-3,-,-,CASEIGGNTIYF,TGTGCCAGCGAAATCGGGGGAAACACCATATATTTT
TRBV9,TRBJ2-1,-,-,CASSVGGMGSNEQFF,TGTGCCAGCAGCGTAGGGGGTATGGGGAGCAATGAGCAGTTCTTC
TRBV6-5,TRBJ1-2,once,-,CASSYTDRRYGYTF,TGTGCCAGCAGTTACACCGACAGGCGCTATGGCTACACCTTC